Below, 13 T cell receptor beta chains from the same sample are listed, as sequenced in a study of cytomegalovirus exposure and HLA in healthy donors (dated by TCRdb to the late 2010s). The receptor library was made with the immunoSEQ multiplex PCR assay. For the multiplex PCR, a mixture combining 60 forward primers for TCR Vbeta segments and 13 reverse primers for TCR Jbeta segments was used. TCRdb limited this immuneACCESS table to in-frame rearrangements with V and J called. A share of clones is missing; checked studies link under half to unresolved V genes, and the rest is unexplained. The sample table shows 55,000 to 80,000 clones, and 68% are seen once. The ten top clones hold about 1.9% of the sample. The sequenced sample consisted of PBMCs. The receptors derive from a woman aged 30 to 39 in good health and CMV-seronegative.

The chain couples TRBV28 to TRBJ1-1; tentatively, D is TRBD1 (6 bases). Trimming removed 6 bases at V and 4 bases at J, with 18 bases between. Looked up from germline, CDR1 is MDHEN and CDR2 is SYDVKM. The CDR3 contains 15 residues. The CDR3, as DNA: TGTGCCAGCAGCAACACCTACAGGGTCGGCACTGAAGCTTTCTTT. Translated: CASSNTYRVGTEAFF.

This clone has a handful of counts. A junction end diverges from the germline sequence, so it may reflect a read error. This rearrangement joins TRBV5-4 to TRBJ1-4, with 7 bases fitting TRBD1. From germline, CDR1 is SGHNT and CDR2 YYREEE (reference sequence). This CDR3 contains 14 residues. CDR3 sequence (DNA): TGTGCCAGAAGCTTGACACAGGGGATGGAAAAACTGTTTTTT. Translating gives CARSLTQGMEKLFF.

V gene TRBV11-3 combines with J gene TRBJ1-1; D gene unclear. With 2 bases removed from V and 5 bases from J, the gap between germline ends came to 9 bases. Germline-derived CDR1 and CDR2 are SGHNT and YENEEA. This CDR3 is 13 amino acids long. In DNA form, the CDR3 reads TGTGCCAGCAGCTTAAATAGGAGAACTGAAGCTTTCTTT. Translation gives CASSLNRRTEAFF.

This chain joins TRBV5-1 and TRBJ2-3, with TRBD1 as a possible D gene (7 bases). The CDR3 is made up of 15 amino acids. Germline loops: CDR1 SGHRS, CDR2 YFSETQ. Trimming cost V 4 bases and J 1 base, with 13 bases left between them. CDR3 bases: TGCGCCAGCAGCCCAGGGGGGACAGGCACAGATACGCAGTATTTT. This gives the protein CASSPGGTGTDTQYF.

This clone has just a few counts. The chain has TRBV28 and TRBJ1-5, with 7 nucleotides matching TRBD1. This CDR3 is 15 amino acids long. Trimming cost V 6 bases and J 6 bases; bases outside gene matches: 11. Germline CDR1 and CDR2: MDHEN and SYDVKM. The CDR3 nucleotides read TGTGCCAGCAGGTACGGGACAGAAACAGGTCAGCCCCAGCATTTT. Its translation is CASRYGTETGQPQHF.

V gene TRBV28 combines with J gene TRBJ1-1; TRBD1 might be the D (6 bases). V shed 4 bases and J shed 3 bases, with 24 bases lying between them. This CDR3 contains 18 residues. Germline CDR1 is MDHEN and CDR2 is SYDVKM. The CDR3 DNA is TGTGCCAGCAGTTCCTCCCTTACCAGGGGTTTGCTGTACACTGAAGCTTTCTTT. The encoded protein is CASSSSLTRGLLYTEAFF.

J is TRBJ2-5 and V is TRBV7-2; D is uncertain. Trimming took 4 bases from V and 3 from J, leaving 15 bases between them. Looked up from germline, CDR1 is SGHTA and CDR2 is FQGNSA. The CDR3 runs 15 residues. The CDR3 nucleotides read TGTGCCAGCAGCTCGAGTCCCGGTCCCGAAGAGACCCAGTACTTC. Amino acid sequence: CASSSSPGPEETQYF.

This clone was picked up a small number of times. The chain combines TRBV28 with TRBJ1-2; D ambiguous. V was trimmed by 4 bases and J by 6 bases, leaving 18 bases between them. CDR3 length: 15 amino acids. Germline assignment: CDR1 MDHEN and CDR2 SYDVKM. DNA for the CDR3: TGTGCCAGCAGTTCCTCTGGAGAGGGCCTCAATGGCTACACCTTC. Amino acid sequence: CASSSSGEGLNGYTF.

This clone was seen a few times. This rearrangement joins TRBV27 to TRBJ1-1, with 8 positions matching TRBD1. CDR1 and CDR2 (germline): MNHEY, SMNVEV (reference sequence). This CDR3 contains 12 residues. V lost 3 bases, J lost 9 bases, and 3 bases stayed unmatched. CDR3 region: CASSFRQGKAFF. The CDR3 nucleotides are TGTGCCAGCAGTTTCCGACAGGGGAAAGCTTTCTTT.

The chain employs TRBV6-6 and TRBJ2-2; weak D call: TRBD1 (6 bases). The CDR3 has 15 amino acids. Germline V gene lookup returns CDR1 MNHNY and CDR2 SVGAGI (reference sequence). The ends were cut back, 7 bases at V and 4 bases at J, with 16 bases in the middle. CDR3 sequence: CASMDRSLITGELFF. Written as DNA, the CDR3 is TGTGCCAGCATGGACAGATCCCTTATCACCGGGGAGCTGTTTTTT.

The table lists this clone with a few counts. V gene TRBV6-5 combines with J gene TRBJ2-7; TRBD1 aligns across 9 bases. The CDR3 is 15 amino acids. The trim removed 2 bases at V and 2 bases at J, leaving 4 bases unmatched. The V gene's germline CDR1 is MNHEY and CDR2 SVGAGI. Written as DNA, the CDR3 is TGTGCCAGCAGTTACACCCGGGACAGGGCCTACGAGCAGTACTTC. Protein sequence: CASSYTRDRAYEQYF.

This clone has just one count. The chain joins TRBV7-9 to TRBJ2-1; 12 bases fit TRBD1. CDR1 is SEHNR, CDR2 FQNEAQ, per germline (reference sequence). Trimming cost V 5 bases and J 7 bases; bases outside gene matches: 6. The CDR3 is 15 residues long. The CDR3: CASSTGTGGSNEQFF. CDR3 nucleotides: TGTGCCAGCAGCACCGGGACAGGGGGCTCTAATGAGCAGTTCTTC.

This clone was found a few times. V is TRBV6-1 and J is TRBJ1-4; tentatively, D is TRBD1 (6 bases). The CDR3 sequence is 15 residues long. Germline V gives CDR1 MNHNS, CDR2 SASEGT. The V end lost 4 bases, the J end lost 4 bases, and 13 bases lay between the germline ends. In DNA, the CDR3 is TGTGCCAGCAGTGGCGCAGGGGCCCATAATGAAAAACTGTTTTTT. It is translated as CASSGAGAHNEKLFF.